These T cell receptor beta chains were read from a single sample in a study of monozygotic twins with inflammatory bowel disease. TCRdb re-called the 5' RACE reads and catalogs CDR3 proteins one per entry, DNA excluded. This table lists around 210,000 distinct CDR3 sequences. The sample was blood. The source is a human donor with ulcerative colitis or Crohn's disease, or a healthy co-twin of an affected twin (not recorded which). Both conserved end residues are part of each CDR3.

cdr3_aa: CASSYERDRLNTEAFF
v_call: TRBV6-5
j_call: TRBJ1-1

cdr3_aa: CASVGEVTDTQYF
v_call: TRBV28
j_call: TRBJ2-3

cdr3_aa: CASSYEGGAFF
v_call: TRBV5-1
j_call: TRBJ1-1

cdr3_aa: CSAEGLAGLGTQYF
v_call: TRBV20-1
j_call: TRBJ2-5

cdr3_aa: CASSHRSTEPSGNTIYF
v_call: TRBV4-1
j_call: TRBJ1-3

cdr3_aa: CASSLSPGSYGDEQYF
v_call: TRBV7-9
j_call: TRBJ2-7

cdr3_aa: CASSVGDNQPQHF
v_call: TRBV9
j_call: TRBJ1-5

cdr3_aa: CASSQRSGVNTGELFF
v_call: TRBV5-1
j_call: TRBJ2-2

cdr3_aa: CATRLGQGGSPLHF
v_call: TRBV27
j_call: TRBJ1-6

cdr3_aa: CASSLAGLSTDTQYF
v_call: TRBV7-2
j_call: TRBJ2-3

cdr3_aa: CASSETAEAFF
v_call: TRBV2
j_call: TRBJ1-1

cdr3_aa: CASSSEGSQPQHF
v_call: TRBV5-1
j_call: TRBJ1-5

cdr3_aa: CASKLGHSLSNEQFF
v_call: TRBV19
j_call: TRBJ2-1

cdr3_aa: CASSPLLRDQHRGGELFF
v_call: TRBV5-1
j_call: TRBJ2-2

cdr3_aa: CSAPLPPGTQYF
v_call: TRBV20-1
j_call: TRBJ2-5

cdr3_aa: CASPLGTSDGEQYF
v_call: TRBV27
j_call: TRBJ2-7

cdr3_aa: CATQDSNQPQHF
v_call: TRBV19
j_call: TRBJ1-5